These T cell receptor beta chains were read from a single sample in a study of cytomegalovirus exposure and HLA in healthy donors. Only in-frame clones appear in the TCRdb table, and some are missing; sequencing was by immunoSEQ multiplex PCR. The data hold 200,000 or so clones, with approximately 78% observed a single time. Sequencing was done on a sample of PBMCs. The receptor set was obtained from a woman between 45 and 65 years old in good health and CMV-seropositive. Each CDR3 is given with its conserved first and last residue. Fields, in order: D gene, clone size, J gene, V gene, CDR3 protein, CDR3 DNA. A D gene is named only where the DNA matches it firmly. Clone size is not always given. Where it is, it says once, few, many or a class for expanded clones.

d_call: TRBD1; clone_size: NA; j_call: TRBJ1-2; v_call: TRBV28; cdr3_aa: CASSQPGQGATGYTF; cdr3_nt: TGTGCCAGCAGTCAGCCCGGACAGGGGGCTACCGGCTACACCTTC
d_call: NA; clone_size: NA; j_call: TRBJ2-5; v_call: TRBV28; cdr3_aa: CASGTNGETQYF; cdr3_nt: TGTGCCAGCGGTACTAATGGGGAGACCCAGTACTTC
d_call: NA; clone_size: NA; j_call: TRBJ1-6; v_call: TRBV18; cdr3_aa: CASSPAVTDNSPLHF; cdr3_nt: TGTGCCAGCTCACCGGCGGTAACCGATAATTCACCCCTCCACTTT
d_call: NA; clone_size: NA; j_call: TRBJ1-5; v_call: TRBV19; cdr3_aa: CASSIYGDSNQPQHF; cdr3_nt: TGTGCCAGTAGTATATACGGGGATAGCAATCAGCCCCAGCATTTT
d_call: TRBD2; clone_size: few; j_call: TRBJ2-5; v_call: TRBV19; cdr3_aa: CASSSGPNGGSQYF; cdr3_nt: TGTGCCAGTAGTTCCGGACCCAACGGGGGGAGCCAGTACTTC
d_call: TRBD2; clone_size: NA; j_call: TRBJ2-7; v_call: TRBV11-2; cdr3_aa: CASSLVGGRSYEQYF; cdr3_nt: TGTGCCAGCAGCTTAGTTGGCGGGAGGTCCTACGAGCAGTACTTC
d_call: NA; clone_size: NA; j_call: TRBJ1-2; v_call: TRBV7-2; cdr3_aa: CASSLEWGRASYGYTF; cdr3_nt: TGTGCCAGCAGCTTAGAGTGGGGCAGGGCCTCCTATGGCTACACCTTC
d_call: NA; clone_size: once; j_call: TRBJ1-5; v_call: TRBV7-2; cdr3_aa: CASSLAWGGNQPQHF; cdr3_nt: TGTGCCAGCAGCTTAGCGTGGGGGGGAAACCAGCCCCAGCATTTT
d_call: TRBD2; clone_size: NA; j_call: TRBJ2-5; v_call: TRBV19; cdr3_aa: CASSGGRGQETQYF; cdr3_nt: TGTGCCAGCAGTGGTGGGAGGGGCCAAGAGACCCAGTACTTC
d_call: TRBD1; clone_size: few; j_call: TRBJ1-6; v_call: TRBV7-8; cdr3_aa: CASSLTPGTGGTPLHF; cdr3_nt: TGTGCCAGCAGCTTAACGCCCGGGACAGGGGGCACACCCCTCCACTTT
d_call: NA; clone_size: NA; j_call: TRBJ1-5; v_call: TRBV27; cdr3_aa: CASSFQGGAQPQHF; cdr3_nt: TGTGCCAGCAGTTTTCAGGGAGGGGCTCAGCCCCAGCATTTT
d_call: TRBD2; clone_size: NA; j_call: TRBJ2-3; v_call: TRBV4-3; cdr3_aa: CASSQDPAGGQLDTQYF; cdr3_nt: TGCGCCAGCAGCCAGGACCCAGCGGGGGGGCAGCTAGATACGCAGTATTTT
d_call: TRBD2; clone_size: NA; j_call: TRBJ2-2; v_call: TRBV18; cdr3_aa: CASSLLAGGNTGELFF; cdr3_nt: TGTGCCAGCTCACTACTAGCGGGAGGGAACACCGGGGAGCTGTTTTTT
d_call: TRBD1; clone_size: NA; j_call: TRBJ1-1; v_call: TRBV6-5; cdr3_aa: CASSSGGTGTTEAFF; cdr3_nt: TGTGCCAGCAGTTCGGGAGGGACAGGGACCACTGAAGCTTTCTTT
d_call: NA; clone_size: NA; j_call: TRBJ1-2; v_call: TRBV4-3; cdr3_aa: CASSQDWRQEGYGYTF; cdr3_nt: TGCGCCAGCAGCCAAGATTGGAGGCAGGAAGGGTATGGCTACACCTTC
d_call: NA; clone_size: NA; j_call: TRBJ1-1; v_call: TRBV20-1; cdr3_aa: CSADTGTEAFF; cdr3_nt: TGCAGTGCTGATACGGGCACTGAAGCTTTCTTT
d_call: TRBD1; clone_size: once; j_call: TRBJ2-5; v_call: TRBV7-2; cdr3_aa: CASSRITGVEQYF; cdr3_nt: TGTGCCAGCAGCCGAATCACAGGGGTAGAGCAGTACTTC
d_call: TRBD1; clone_size: once; j_call: TRBJ2-3; v_call: TRBV5-1; cdr3_aa: CASSWTGESTDTQYF; cdr3_nt: TGCGCCAGCAGCTGGACAGGGGAAAGCACAGATACGCAGTATTTT
d_call: NA; clone_size: once; j_call: TRBJ1-4; v_call: TRBV2; cdr3_aa: CASKGLQGNEKLFF; cdr3_nt: TGTGCCAGCAAAGGACTGCAAGGAAATGAAAAACTGTTTTTT
d_call: TRBD2; clone_size: NA; j_call: TRBJ2-1; v_call: TRBV4-1; cdr3_aa: CASSQRGGAGQFF; cdr3_nt: TGCGCCAGCAGCCAAAGGGGAGGGGCTGGGCAGTTCTTC
d_call: NA; clone_size: NA; j_call: TRBJ1-1; v_call: TRBV10-2; cdr3_aa: CASTQGAPEAFF; cdr3_nt: TGCGCCAGCACACAGGGAGCCCCGGAAGCTTTCTTT
d_call: NA; clone_size: NA; j_call: TRBJ2-7; v_call: TRBV5-4; cdr3_aa: CASSSYQNRGPTGHYEQYF; cdr3_nt: TGTGCCAGCAGCTCCTACCAAAACCGGGGCCCGACAGGACACTACGAGCAGTACTTC
d_call: NA; clone_size: NA; j_call: TRBJ1-6; v_call: TRBV7-2; cdr3_aa: CASSLVGGSNSPLHF; cdr3_nt: TGTGCCAGCAGCTTAGTGGGGGGTTCTAATTCACCCCTCCACTTT
d_call: TRBD1; clone_size: once; j_call: TRBJ2-7; v_call: TRBV6-1; cdr3_aa: CASSAAGTGSYEQYF; cdr3_nt: TGTGCCAGCAGTGCAGCCGGGACAGGGTCCTACGAGCAGTACTTC
d_call: TRBD1; clone_size: NA; j_call: TRBJ1-4; v_call: TRBV28; cdr3_aa: CASATGGWEKLFF; cdr3_nt: TGTGCCAGCGCAACAGGGGGCTGGGAAAAACTGTTTTTT
d_call: TRBD1; clone_size: NA; j_call: TRBJ1-2; v_call: TRBV5-1; cdr3_aa: CASSSARDRSPNYGYTF; cdr3_nt: TGCGCCAGCAGTTCGGCCCGGGACAGGAGTCCTAACTATGGCTACACCTTC